The sequence of this T cell receptor beta chain was determined in a study of human T cells and chemical hapten exposure. Study outcomes and limitations: With alopecia, donors may have immune responses unlike healthy people's. The study found that DPC sensitization did not change TCRs above 1 in 1000 frequency.

This clonotype was counted a few times. What it recognizes is unknown. CDR1 is SGHRS and CDR2 is YFSETQ in the germline V gene. The length of the CDR3 is 17 residues. V lost 0 bases, J lost 1 base, and 16 bases lay in between. From the RACE reads, TCRdb called clonotypes with MiXCR, one entry per CDR3 protein. The profile covers around 300,000 distinct CDR3 sequences, with around 7% appearing a single time and 7.5% to 9% taken by the ten largest. The sample's time point: patch test 1, 2 weeks after DPC sensitization. Treatment denoted: therapeutic diphenylcyclopropenone sensitization with weekly scalp DPC.

The chain combines TRBV5-1 with TRBJ1-1; no reliable D call. The TCR sequence derives from a woman aged 18 to 35 with alopecia areata. Some clones in this sample may be carry-over from other donors' samples. The specimen comprised whole blood, sampled in connection with sensitization to the hapten diphenylcyclopropenone (DPC). The CDR3: CASSLEGPRRWNTEAFF. The DNA for the CDR3 is TGCGCCAGCAGCTTGGAAGGTCCAAGGAGGTGGAACACTGAAGCTTTCTTT.